The clone carrying this T cell receptor (beta chain) was seen repeatedly, ten times or more. What it recognizes is unknown. One entry per CDR3 protein, called by TCRdb with MiXCR from the 5' RACE reads. The table shows approximately 700,000 distinct CDR3 sequences, with roughly 6.2% occurring only once. CDR3 length equals 16 residues. Trimming cost V 1 base and J 1 base, with 10 bases left between them. The data are from a study of identical twins. Study results and limitations: Zero-insertion results could be subject to partial confounding by invariant MAIT and iNKT cells.

The sequencing input was naive T cells sorted from blood. The receptor's source is a young man in good health. The chain combines TRBV12-3 or TRBV12-4 with TRBJ2-2, with D possibly being TRBD2 (6 bases). Here the CDR3 DNA reads TGTGCCAGCAGTTTAGGGACTACCCAGAACACCGGGGAGCTGTTTTTT. It translates to CASSLGTTQNTGELFF.